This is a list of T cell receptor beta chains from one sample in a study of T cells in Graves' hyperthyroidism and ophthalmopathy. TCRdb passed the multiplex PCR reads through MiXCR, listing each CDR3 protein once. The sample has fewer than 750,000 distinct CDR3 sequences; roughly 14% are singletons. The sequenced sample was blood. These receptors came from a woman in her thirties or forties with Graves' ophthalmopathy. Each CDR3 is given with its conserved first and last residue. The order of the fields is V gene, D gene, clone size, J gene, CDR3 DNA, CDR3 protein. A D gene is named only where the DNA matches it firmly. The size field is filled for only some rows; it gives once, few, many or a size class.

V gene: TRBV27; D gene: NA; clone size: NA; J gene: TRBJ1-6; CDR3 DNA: TGTGCCAGCAGCCCCATGGCAGGGTTTAGATCACCCCTCCACTTT; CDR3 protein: CASSPMAGFRSPLHF
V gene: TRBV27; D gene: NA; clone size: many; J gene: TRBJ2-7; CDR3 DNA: TGTGCCAGCAGCCGCACCTTGGGCGAGCAGTACTTC; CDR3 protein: CASSRTLGEQYF
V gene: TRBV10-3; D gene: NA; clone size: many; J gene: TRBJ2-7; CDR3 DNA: TGTGCCATCAGTGTAATGGACGAGCAGTACTTC; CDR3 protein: CAISVMDEQYF
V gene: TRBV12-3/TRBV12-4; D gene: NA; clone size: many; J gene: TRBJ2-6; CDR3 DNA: TGTGCCAGCAGTCCTCCCGACATCTCTGGGGCCAACGTCCTGACTTTC; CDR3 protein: CASSPPDISGANVLTF
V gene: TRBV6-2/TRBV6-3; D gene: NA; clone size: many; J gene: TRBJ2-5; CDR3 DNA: TGTGCCAGCAGTTACGTCTCCATACAAGAGACCCAGTACTTC; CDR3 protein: CASSYVSIQETQYF
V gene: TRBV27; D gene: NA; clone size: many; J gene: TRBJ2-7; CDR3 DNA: TGTGCCAGCAGTTCAACAGGGCCCACCTACGAGCAGTACTTC; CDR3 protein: CASSSTGPTYEQYF
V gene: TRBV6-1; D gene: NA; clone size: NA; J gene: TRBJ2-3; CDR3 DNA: TGTGCCAGCAGTGAAGCTCGGGAGTACACAGATACGCAGTATTTT; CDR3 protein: CASSEAREYTDTQYF
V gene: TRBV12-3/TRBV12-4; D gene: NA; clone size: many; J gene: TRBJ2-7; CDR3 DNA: TGTGCCAGCAGTTTAGCCTGGGACACTGATTCCTACGAGCAGTACTTC; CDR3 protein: CASSLAWDTDSYEQYF
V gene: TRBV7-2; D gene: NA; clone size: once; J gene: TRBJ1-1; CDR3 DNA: TGTGCCAGCAGCCACCGGGATCCTTACACTGAAGCTTTCTTT; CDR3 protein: CASSHRDPYTEAFF
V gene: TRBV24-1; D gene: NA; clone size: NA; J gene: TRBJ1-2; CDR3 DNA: TGTGCCACCAGTGATTCGATACAGGGTCGTGGCTACACCTTC; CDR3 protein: CATSDSIQGRGYTF
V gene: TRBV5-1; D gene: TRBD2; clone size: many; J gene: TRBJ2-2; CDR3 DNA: TGCGCCAGTTCCGGGACTAGTCATACCGGGGAGCTGTTTTTT; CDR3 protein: CASSGTSHTGELFF
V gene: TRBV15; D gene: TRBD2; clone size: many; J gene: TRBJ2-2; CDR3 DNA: TGTGCCACCAGCAGAACCACACTAGCGGGAGCCGGGGAGCTGTTTTTT; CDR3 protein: CATSRTTLAGAGELFF
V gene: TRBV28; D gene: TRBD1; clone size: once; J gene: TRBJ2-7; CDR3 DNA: TGTGCCAGCAGACATACCGGGACAGCGACCTACGAGCAGTACTTC; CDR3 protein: CASRHTGTATYEQYF
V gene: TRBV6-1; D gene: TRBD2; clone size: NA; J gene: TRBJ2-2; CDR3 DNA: TGTGCCAGCAAATGGCTAGCGGACACCGGGGAGCTGTTTTTT; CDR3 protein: CASKWLADTGELFF
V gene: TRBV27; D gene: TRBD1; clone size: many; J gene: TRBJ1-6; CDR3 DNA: TGTGCCAGCAGTCCCGCCGGACAGGGAATGTATGGACCCCTCCACTTT; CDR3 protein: CASSPAGQGMYGPLHF
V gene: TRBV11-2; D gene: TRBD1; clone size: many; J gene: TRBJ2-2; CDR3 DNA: TGTGCCAGCAGCTTAGGAGGGGGGACAGGATGGACCGGGGAGCTGTTTTTT; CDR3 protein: CASSLGGGTGWTGELFF
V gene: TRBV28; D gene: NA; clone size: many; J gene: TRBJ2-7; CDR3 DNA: TGTGCCAGCAGCTTTCGGGGGACTGAGGAGCAGTACTTC; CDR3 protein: CASSFRGTEEQYF
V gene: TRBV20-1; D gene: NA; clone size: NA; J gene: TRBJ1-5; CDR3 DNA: TGCAGTGCCGGGGAGGGGATCTCGAATCAGCCCCAGCATTTT; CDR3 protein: CSAGEGISNQPQHF
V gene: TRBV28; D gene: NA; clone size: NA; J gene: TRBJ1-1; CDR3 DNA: TGTGCCAGCAGCGATTGGAACACTGAAGCTTTCTTT; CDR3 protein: CASSDWNTEAFF
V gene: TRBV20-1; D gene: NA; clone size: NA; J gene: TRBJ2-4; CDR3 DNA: TGCAGTGCAGAGGGACCAATAAACATTCAGTACTTC; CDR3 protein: CSAEGPINIQYF
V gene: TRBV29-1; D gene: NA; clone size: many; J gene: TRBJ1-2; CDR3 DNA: TGCAGCGTTGAAGCCGGACCGATTAACTATGGCTACACCTTC; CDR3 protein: CSVEAGPINYGYTF
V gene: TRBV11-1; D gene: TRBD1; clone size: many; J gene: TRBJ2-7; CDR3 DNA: TGTGCCAGCAGCCCTCGGGACAGGGACGAGCAGTACTTC; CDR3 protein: CASSPRDRDEQYF
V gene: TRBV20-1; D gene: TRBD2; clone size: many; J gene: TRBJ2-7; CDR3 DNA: TGCAGTGCTACCCCACTCACCGGGAGGCTCTACGAGCAGTACTTC; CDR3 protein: CSATPLTGRLYEQYF
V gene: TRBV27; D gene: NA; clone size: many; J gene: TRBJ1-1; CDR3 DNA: TGTGCCAGCAGCTCTCTAGGAGTCACTGAAGCTTTCTTT; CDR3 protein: CASSSLGVTEAFF
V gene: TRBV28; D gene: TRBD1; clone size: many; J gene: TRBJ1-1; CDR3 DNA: TGTGCCAGCAGTTGGGGGACAGGGGGCACTGAAGCTTTCTTT; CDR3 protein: CASSWGTGGTEAFF
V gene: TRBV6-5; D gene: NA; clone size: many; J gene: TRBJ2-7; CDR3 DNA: TGTGCCAGCAGTTCACTAGTCTACGAGCAGTACTTC; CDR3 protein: CASSSLVYEQYF
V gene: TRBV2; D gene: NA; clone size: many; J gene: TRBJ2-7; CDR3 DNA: TGTGCCAGCAGTGTGGGGGGGCACGAGCAGTACTTC; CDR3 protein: CASSVGGHEQYF